This T cell receptor beta chain was identified in a study of control samples from healthy donors and cancer patients. The data were produced by immunoSEQ multiplex PCR, yet TCRdb's version contains in-frame clones alone and is incomplete. The data hold some 130,000 clones, with around nine tenths observed a single time. Sequencing was performed on blood. The sequence came from a man aged 18 to 30 in good health.

The CDR3 coding sequence is TGTGCCAGCAGTGAAGCGCTGGCGCCCCCCGAAGCTTTCTTT. Its protein product is CASSEALAPPEAFF. The rearrangement links TRBV6-1 to TRBJ1-1; D ambiguous. Germline V gene lookup returns CDR1 MNHNS and CDR2 SASEGT. CDR3 length equals 14 residues. The V gene lost 0 bases and the J gene lost 8 bases, with 13 bases spanning the gap.